This T cell receptor (beta chain) was identified in a study of identical twins. Findings of the study overall: Diverse VJ usage suggested most zero-insertion clonotypes were not invariant T cells. Twin-shared out-of-frame alpha sequences showed excess low generation probability.

This CDR3 spans 15 amino acids. V lost 4 bases and J lost 0; bases outside the gene matches: 4. Germline CDR1 is SEHNR and CDR2 is FQNEAQ (reference sequence). It was template switching that added a universal primer site, and there were unique molecular identifiers on the cDNA. MiXCR was run by TCRdb on the 5' RACE reads, yielding one entry per CDR3 protein. The sample shows hundreds of thousands of distinct CDR3 sequences, 10% to 15% of them seen only once. A remark on this clonotype: What it binds is unknown.

These sequences were also reported in another study, on yellow fever vaccine responses in identical twins. Per that study: Twin vaccine T cell responses reportedly seemed partly convergent, partly personalized.

The chain joins TRBV7-9 to TRBJ2-7; TRBD1 matches at 9 bases. This TCR was recovered from a woman aged 18-35 years in good health. Material: PBMCs. CDR3 loop: CASSSHRGLSYEQYF. The CDR3 coding sequence is TGTGCCAGCAGCTCGCACAGGGGGCTCTCCTACGAGCAGTACTTC.